Below, 7 T cell receptor beta chains from the same sample are listed, as sequenced in a study of T cell clonality in common variable immunodeficiency. The method was immunoSEQ multiplex PCR; TCRdb's version includes in-frame clones alone and lacks a portion of them. Altogether 45,000 to 55,000 clones were found in the sample, and no singletons occur. Input material: peripheral blood mononuclear cells. The receptor source for this set is a person aged 18-69 years in good health.

In this sample, this clone turned up many times. The read terminates 3 residues ahead of where the CDR3 ends, so the germline J gene completes it. This chain joins TRBV7-3 and TRBJ2-7; D ambiguous. V was cut by 4 bases and J by 1 base, with 11 bases left in between. Germline values: CDR1 SGHTA, CDR2 FQGTGA. The CDR3 is made up of 14 amino acids. CDR3 protein: CASSYYTNSYEQYF. The DNA read from the CDR3 is TGTGCCAGCAGCTACTATACGAATTCCTACGAG.

Of note for this clone: The missing CDR3 end, 3 residues past where the read stops, is filled in from the germline J gene. The rearrangement uses TRBV20-1 and TRBJ2-7, with 10 bases aligning to TRBD2. Germline lookup yields CDR1 DFQATT and CDR2 SNEGSKA (reference sequence). The CDR3 is 14 residues long. With V trimmed by 3 bases and J by 2 bases, 4 bases remained unmatched. CDR3: CSASLSGRAYEQYF. The covered CDR3 bases are TGCAGTGCTAGTCTCAGCGGGAGGGCCTACGAG.

This clone occurred many times. With the read ending 3 residues before the CDR3 end, the germline J gene is used to fill in that end. The chain couples TRBV5-4 to TRBJ1-1, with 10 bases that match TRBD1. Unmatched junction bases numbered 11, after V lost 6 bases and J lost 6 bases. Germline CDR1 SGHNT, CDR2 YYREEE (reference sequence). This CDR3 has 15 amino acids. CDR3 protein: CASMAGTGDPPEAFF. Partial CDR3 DNA: TGTGCCAGCATGGCGGGGACAGGGGACCCCCCTGAA.

This clone was picked up many times. The sequenced CDR3 bases are TGCGCCAGCAGGACTAGCGGGAGCCAGGTAGATACG. This encodes CASRTSGSQVDT. The full CDR3 is CASRTSGSQVDTQYF. This chain joins TRBV5-1 and TRBJ2-3, with 12 positions matching TRBD2. Read data end 3 residues before the CDR3 end; the end is taken from the germline J gene. Trimming took 5 bases from V and 5 from J; bases not matched to a gene: 6. There are 15 residues in the CDR3. CDR1 is SGHRS and CDR2 is YFSETQ in the germline V gene.

This clone occurred many times. CDR3 sequence: CASSPDRGNEQFF. The part of the CDR3 DNA that was read is TGTGCCAGCAGCCCGGACAGGGGCAATGAG. The chain is built from TRBV11-3 and TRBJ2-1; TRBD1 agrees at 9 bases. The sequence runs out 3 residues before the end of the CDR3; the remainder is reconstructed from the germline J gene. Trimming cost V 5 bases and J 6 bases; bases outside gene matches: 2. CDR3 length: 13 residues. Looked up from germline, CDR1 is SGHNT and CDR2 is YENEEA.

This clone was seen at least ten times. The CDR3 DNA, read in part, is TGCGCCAGCAGCCAACGAGATACG. Translation gives CASSQRDT. The full-length CDR3 reads as CASSQRDTQYF. This chain connects TRBV4-1 to TRBJ2-3, with D hard to call. The read comes to an end 3 residues before the CDR3 does, leaving the germline J gene to fill in the end. Germline assignment: CDR1 MGHRA and CDR2 YSYEKL. The V gene lost 2 bases and the J gene lost 5 bases, with 2 bases spanning the gap. The CDR3 is 11 amino acids.

This clone occurred many times. From the germline J gene comes the end of the CDR3, since the read stops 3 residues before it. The V call is TRBV4-2, the J call TRBJ2-1; no firm D call. V lost 4 bases and J lost 1, with 5 bases in between. Germline CDR1 reads LGHNA; CDR2 reads YNFKEQ. The CDR3 sequence is 13 residues long. CDR3 amino acids: CASSRGSYNEQFF. CDR3 bases read: TGTGCCAGCAGCCGAGGTTCCTACAATGAG.